Listed here are 15 T cell receptor beta chains from one sample, sequenced in a study of blood T cells in healthy people across ages. Primers used in a second PCR of about 7 to 12 cycles were a sample-barcoded 5' primer and a J-beta primer mix. TCRdb fed the 5' RACE reads into MiXCR, producing one record per CDR3 protein. The sample contains under 1,000,000 distinct CDR3 sequences, roughly 46% of which appear only once. The sample consisted of blood. These receptors all come from a man older than 75 in good health.

The genes are TRBV3-1 and TRBJ2-7; TRBD1 might be the D (5 bases). Germline CDR1 LGHDT, CDR2 YNNKEL (reference sequence). The V gene lost 1 base and the J gene lost 1 base, with 8 bases spanning the gap. CDR3 length: 14 residues. As DNA, the CDR3 is TGTGCCAGCAGCCAAGCACAGGTGTCCTACGAGCAGTACTTC. Protein sequence: CASSQAQVSYEQYF.

The chain combines TRBV11-2 with TRBJ2-5, with D possibly TRBD1 on 6 matching bases. V was trimmed by 2 bases and J by 4 bases, leaving 11 bases between them. The CDR3 is 14 amino acids. CDR1 is SGHAT, CDR2 FQNNGV, per germline. The CDR3 loop is CASSLFPGVETQYF. DNA for the CDR3: TGTGCCAGCAGCTTATTTCCAGGGGTAGAGACCCAGTACTTC.

In this sample, this clonotype turned up a few times. CDR3 DNA sequence: TGTGCCACCAGTGACCATGAGGATACTAGAGGCGAGACCCAGTACTTC. Translation gives CATSDHEDTRGETQYF. This chain joins TRBV24-1 and TRBJ2-4, with D perhaps matching TRBD2 (5 bases). The end of the DNA aligns better with TRBJ2-5, so the J call may be wrong. CDR1 is KGHDR, CDR2 SFDVKD, per germline. CDR3 length: 16 amino acids.

Comment on this clonotype: An end of the junction does not agree with germline; a read error may underlie this. This chain joins TRBV20-1 and TRBJ2-3; 9 bases map to TRBD1. CDR3 size: 15 residues. Germline CDR1 and CDR2: DFQATT and SNEGSKA (reference sequence). This CDR3 is CSARETGGYTETQYF. The CDR3 DNA reads as TGCAGTGCTAGAGAGACAGGGGGATACACAGAGACGCAGTATTTT.

The chain uses TRBV7-2 and TRBJ2-5; 8 bases match TRBD2. TRBJ2-7 explains the end of the DNA better; the J call may be wrong. Germline assignment: CDR1 SGHTA and CDR2 FQGNSA. This CDR3 region has 15 residues. The CDR3 DNA reads TGTGCCAGCAGCCGCACCGGGACTAGTACCTACGAGCAGTACTTC. Amino acids: CASSRTGTSTYEQYF.

Notes on this clonotype: A read error may account for a junction end that differs from germline. V and J are TRBV12-3 or TRBV12-4 and TRBJ2-2, with 8 nucleotides matching TRBD1. The CDR3 contains 17 residues. The CDR3 nucleotides are TGTGCCAGTAGTTTCCAGCGAGCAGGGGGCGTCACCGGGGAGCTGTTTTTT. This sequence encodes CASSFQRAGGVTGELFF.

The chain carries TRBV7-2 and TRBJ2-3, with D unclear. Trimming stripped 1 base from V and 3 bases from J, with 8 bases between. The germline CDR1 and CDR2 sequences are SGHTA and FQGNSA. This CDR3 spans 14 amino acids. The DNA of the CDR3 is TGTGCCAGCAGCTTAGTCCCCAGGACAGATACGCAGTATTTT. This codes for CASSLVPRTDTQYF. The full variable domain, rest sourced from reference TRBV7-2 and TRBJ2-3, is GAGVSQSPSNKVTEKGKDVELRCDPISGHTALYWYRQSLGQGLEFLIYFQGNSAPDKSGLPSDRFSAERTGGSVSTLTIQRTQQEDSAVYLCASSLVPRTDTQYFGPGTRLTVL.

This CDR3 reads CASSEVSVAGGHETQYF. The CDR3 region has the DNA TGTGCCAGCAGTGAAGTATCGGTAGCGGGAGGTCATGAGACCCAGTACTTC. The chain has TRBV2 and TRBJ2-5; 10 nucleotides agree with TRBD2. The CDR3 has 17 amino acids. Germline V lookup: CDR1 SNHLY, CDR2 FYNNEI. Losses at the gene ends were 1 base for V and 5 bases for J; bases not matched to a gene: 10.

The chain has TRBV5-1 and TRBJ2-4; D is unresolved. With 4 bases removed from V and 1 base from J, the gap between germline ends came to 15 bases. The CDR3 is 16 residues long. Germline assignment: CDR1 SGHRS and CDR2 YFSETQ. Here the CDR3 DNA reads TGCGCCAGCAGCCCCCCGCGGACGCAGGCCAAAAACATTCAGTACTTC. Protein sequence: CASSPPRTQAKNIQYF. The complete variable domain, with remaining parts taken from reference TRBV5-1 and TRBJ2-4, reads KAGVTQTPRYLIKTRGQQVTLSCSPISGHRSVSWYQQTPGQGLQFLFEYFSETQRNKGNFPGRFSGRQFSNSRSEMNVSTLELGDSALYLCASSPPRTQAKNIQYFGAGTRLSVL.

About this clonotype: A much larger clone lies a single base off, so this may be a read error. The gene calls are TRBV28 and TRBJ2-7, with 7 nucleotides matching TRBD2. The J call could be wrong; TRBJ2-5 is a better fit for the DNA end. CDR3 length: 15 amino acids. The germline CDR1 and CDR2 sequences are MDHEN and SYDVKM. The CDR3 reads CASRWGAGRPETQYF. CDR3 nucleotides: TGTGCCAGCAGGTGGGGAGCGGGACGTCCAGAGACCCAGTACTTC.

The chain is built from TRBV7-2 and TRBJ2-4, with D uncertain. Germline CDR1 and CDR2: SGHTA and FQGNSA. Between the trimmed V and J ends, which lost 3 bases and 0 bases, there was a span of 9 bases. The length of the CDR3 is 15 residues. Here the CDR3 reads CASSFVSLAKNIQYF. The CDR3 DNA follows: TGTGCCAGCAGCTTTGTATCTCTAGCCAAAAACATTCAGTACTTC.

A few counts support this clonotype. V usage is TRBV9 and J usage is TRBJ2-7; 8 bases align to TRBD1. Looked up from germline, CDR1 is SGDLS and CDR2 is YYNGEE. The trim removed 4 bases at V and 7 bases at J, leaving 16 bases unmatched. The CDR3 extends over 16 amino acids. Here the CDR3 reads CASSPSPGQGAREQYF. CDR3 nucleotide sequence: TGTGCCAGCAGCCCTTCCCCGGGGCAGGGGGCGCGGGAGCAGTACTTC.

The chain combines TRBV5-6 with TRBJ2-3; D is uncertain. V was cut by 2 bases and J by 6 bases, with 10 bases left in between. Germline values: CDR1 SGHDT, CDR2 YYEEEE. The CDR3 has 13 residues. For the CDR3, the DNA is TGTGCCAGCAGCTTTCTCGACACGGATACGCAGTATTTT. Protein product: CASSFLDTDTQYF.

This clonotype was found a few times. This chain joins TRBV20-1 and TRBJ2-1; 7 bases line up with TRBD2. With V trimmed by 5 bases and J by 13 bases, 17 bases remained unmatched. Germline-derived CDR1 and CDR2 are DFQATT and SNEGSKA (reference sequence). The length of the CDR3 is 14 residues. The CDR3 protein is CSAPPGGSLETQFF. CDR3 in DNA: TGCAGTGCTCCACCTGGCGGGAGTTTGGAGACCCAGTTCTTC.

This clonotype was seen at least ten times. V and J are TRBV4-2 and TRBJ2-7; possible D gene TRBD2, 6 bases. Germline V gives CDR1 LGHNA, CDR2 YNFKEQ. Trimming shortened V by 4 bases and J by 3 bases, and 13 bases separated the two germline ends. The CDR3 length is 14 residues. CDR3 in DNA: TGTGCCAGCAGCCTTCAGGTGGGGGGCTACGAGCAGTACTTC. It yields the protein CASSLQVGGYEQYF.